This is a list of T cell receptor beta chains from one sample in a study of T cells in localized non-small cell lung cancer. TCRdb keeps only in-frame clones here, not all; method: immunoSEQ multiplex PCR. Among nearly 25,000 clones listed, roughly 90% were seen once. Source: peripheral blood, taken before any cancer treatment. The receptor set was obtained from a man aged 40 to 70 with stage III squamous cell lung carcinoma. Both conserved end residues are part of each CDR3. The D gene is left open where the match is weak. Only part of the rows carry a size: once, few, many, or a class if the clone is expanded.

cdr3_nt: TGCGCCAGCAGCCAAGAGGCAGGGAGCACCGGGGAGCTGTTTTTT; cdr3_aa: CASSQEAGSTGELFF; d_call: -; j_call: TRBJ2-2; v_call: TRBV4-3; clone_size: -
cdr3_nt: TGCGCCAGCAGCCTCCTGGGCAGCTCAACTAATGAAAAACTGTTTTTT; cdr3_aa: CASSLLGSSTNEKLFF; d_call: -; j_call: TRBJ1-4; v_call: TRBV5-1; clone_size: -
cdr3_nt: TGTGCCAGCAGCGCCGGAACAGGTCCCTCCTACGAGCAGTACTTC; cdr3_aa: CASSAGTGPSYEQYF; d_call: -; j_call: TRBJ2-7; v_call: TRBV9; clone_size: -
cdr3_nt: TGTGCCAGCAGCCAAGAAATACATCAGCCCCAGCATTTT; cdr3_aa: CASSQEIHQPQHF; d_call: -; j_call: TRBJ1-5; v_call: TRBV4-2; clone_size: -
cdr3_nt: TGTGCCAGCAGCTTTACCGGGACTAGCTGGAGCTTC; cdr3_aa: CASSFTGTSWSF; d_call: TRBD2; j_call: TRBJ2-7; v_call: TRBV5-8; clone_size: -
cdr3_nt: TGTGCCAGCAGTTTAGGAATCGCGGGAGGGGCCTACGAGCAGTACTTC; cdr3_aa: CASSLGIAGGAYEQYF; d_call: TRBD2; j_call: TRBJ2-7; v_call: TRBV27; clone_size: -
cdr3_nt: TGCGCCAGCAGCTTGGCCGCAGGGGGGATGAAAAATGAGCAGTTCTTC; cdr3_aa: CASSLAAGGMKNEQFF; d_call: -; j_call: TRBJ2-1; v_call: TRBV5-1; clone_size: -
cdr3_nt: TGTGCCAGCAGCTTAGGAGGGGGCAGAGGCGGGGAGCTGTTTTTT; cdr3_aa: CASSLGGGRGGELFF; d_call: TRBD1; j_call: TRBJ2-2; v_call: TRBV7-2; clone_size: -
cdr3_nt: TGTGCCAGCAGCCCCCGTGATAGCGGGAGGGCCGGAACCAAAAACATTCAGTACTTC; cdr3_aa: CASSPRDSGRAGTKNIQYF; d_call: TRBD2; j_call: TRBJ2-4; v_call: TRBV7-8; clone_size: -
cdr3_nt: TGTGCCAGTAGTATAGACGGACTTCGGAACACTGAAGCTTTCTTT; cdr3_aa: CASSIDGLRNTEAFF; d_call: -; j_call: TRBJ1-1; v_call: TRBV19; clone_size: -
cdr3_nt: TGCGCCAGCAGCCAAGATCGGGGTATTGAGCAGTTCTTC; cdr3_aa: CASSQDRGIEQFF; d_call: -; j_call: TRBJ2-1; v_call: TRBV4-3; clone_size: -
cdr3_nt: TGTGCCAGCAGTTTAGCGGGACAGGGGTTGGAGACCCAGTACTTC; cdr3_aa: CASSLAGQGLETQYF; d_call: TRBD1; j_call: TRBJ2-5; v_call: TRBV28; clone_size: -
cdr3_nt: TGTGCCATCAGTGAGTCGGTGACAGTAAACACTGAAGCTTTCTTT; cdr3_aa: CAISESVTVNTEAFF; d_call: -; j_call: TRBJ1-1; v_call: TRBV10-3; clone_size: -
cdr3_nt: TGTGCCAGCAGCGTTTTTCCTCAGGGGGTTAACACTGAAGCTTTCTTT; cdr3_aa: CASSVFPQGVNTEAFF; d_call: TRBD1; j_call: TRBJ1-1; v_call: TRBV9; clone_size: -
cdr3_nt: TGCGCCAGCAGCCTGCGTCCGACAGGGAGTGAAGCTTTCTTT; cdr3_aa: CASSLRPTGSEAFF; d_call: TRBD1; j_call: TRBJ1-1; v_call: TRBV5-1; clone_size: -
cdr3_nt: TGTGCCAGCAGCACCGTGGCCGGGAACACCGGGGAGCTGTTTTTT; cdr3_aa: CASSTVAGNTGELFF; d_call: -; j_call: TRBJ2-2; v_call: TRBV14; clone_size: -
cdr3_nt: TGTGCCAGCAGCCAACCAAGGGCGGGGGTGAGTGGCTACACCTTC; cdr3_aa: CASSQPRAGVSGYTF; d_call: -; j_call: TRBJ1-2; v_call: TRBV14; clone_size: -
cdr3_nt: TGTGCCAGCAGCCATCCGGGGTCCAAGGGCCTCTATGGCTACACCTTC; cdr3_aa: CASSHPGSKGLYGYTF; d_call: -; j_call: TRBJ1-2; v_call: TRBV4-2; clone_size: -
cdr3_nt: TGTGCCAGCAGCCCCCGGACGTTTGACCAGTACTTC; cdr3_aa: CASSPRTFDQYF; d_call: -; j_call: TRBJ2-5; v_call: TRBV7-8; clone_size: -
cdr3_nt: TGTGCCTGGAGCAGGGGTGGGGTGAACACTGAAGCTTTCTTT; cdr3_aa: CAWSRGGVNTEAFF; d_call: -; j_call: TRBJ1-1; v_call: TRBV30; clone_size: -
cdr3_nt: TGTGCCAGCAGCTTAGTCGAGGGACACTCCTCCGAGCAGTACTTC; cdr3_aa: CASSLVEGHSSEQYF; d_call: -; j_call: TRBJ2-7; v_call: TRBV7-9; clone_size: -
cdr3_nt: TGTGCCAGCACACTCGGGGGGATCTACGAGCAGTACTTC; cdr3_aa: CASTLGGIYEQYF; d_call: TRBD2; j_call: TRBJ2-7; v_call: TRBV28; clone_size: -
cdr3_nt: TGTGCCAGCAGCCAAGTCGGGGGACGAGAGACCCAGTACTTC; cdr3_aa: CASSQVGGRETQYF; d_call: -; j_call: TRBJ2-5; v_call: TRBV4-2; clone_size: -
cdr3_nt: TGTGCCAGCTCACCCCCCGGCCAGGGCGCCCCTAATGAAAAACTGTTTTTT; cdr3_aa: CASSPPGQGAPNEKLFF; d_call: -; j_call: TRBJ1-4; v_call: TRBV18; clone_size: -
cdr3_nt: TGTGCCCGGTTTCTTAACAGGGAGAACGGGGAGCTGTTTTTT; cdr3_aa: CARFLNRENGELFF; d_call: -; j_call: TRBJ2-2; v_call: TRBV27; clone_size: -
cdr3_nt: TGCGCCAGCAGGCCAGGCAGCTCCTCAACCTACGAGCAGTACTTC; cdr3_aa: CASRPGSSSTYEQYF; d_call: -; j_call: TRBJ2-7; v_call: TRBV5-1; clone_size: -
cdr3_nt: TGTGCCAGCAGCCCACTTGGTAGCGGGAGAACGGCTGAGCAGTTCTTC; cdr3_aa: CASSPLGSGRTAEQFF; d_call: TRBD2; j_call: TRBJ2-1; v_call: TRBV7-8; clone_size: -
cdr3_nt: TGTGCCAGCAGAGGACAGCCTGACAATCAGCCCCAGCATTTT; cdr3_aa: CASRGQPDNQPQHF; d_call: -; j_call: TRBJ1-5; v_call: TRBV28; clone_size: once
cdr3_nt: TGTGCCAGCAGCGTGGGGGGTCAGGGCGCCTATGGCTACACCTTC; cdr3_aa: CASSVGGQGAYGYTF; d_call: -; j_call: TRBJ1-2; v_call: TRBV7-8; clone_size: -
cdr3_nt: TGTGCCAGCAGCGGGACAGGGAAAAAGTACACCGGGGAGCTGTTTTTT; cdr3_aa: CASSGTGKKYTGELFF; d_call: TRBD1; j_call: TRBJ2-2; v_call: TRBV9; clone_size: -
cdr3_nt: TGTGCCAGCCCGGGGAATGGGGCCAACGTCCTGACTTTC; cdr3_aa: CASPGNGANVLTF; d_call: -; j_call: TRBJ2-6; v_call: TRBV30; clone_size: -
cdr3_nt: TGTGCCACCAGCAGACAAAAGAGGGACACCCCCTACGAGCAGTACTTC; cdr3_aa: CATSRQKRDTPYEQYF; d_call: -; j_call: TRBJ2-7; v_call: TRBV15; clone_size: -
cdr3_nt: TGCGCCAGCAGCTTGCGAGCTAGCGGGGGGAGTGAGCAGTTCTTC; cdr3_aa: CASSLRASGGSEQFF; d_call: TRBD2; j_call: TRBJ2-1; v_call: TRBV5-1; clone_size: -
cdr3_nt: TGTGCCAGCAGTGGTGTCCCAGGGCAAAATGAAAAACTGTTTTTT; cdr3_aa: CASSGVPGQNEKLFF; d_call: -; j_call: TRBJ1-4; v_call: TRBV2; clone_size: -
cdr3_nt: TGTGCCAGCAGCCCAGGAGGGTCTGGGGCCAACGTCCTGACTTTC; cdr3_aa: CASSPGGSGANVLTF; d_call: -; j_call: TRBJ2-6; v_call: TRBV7-2; clone_size: -
cdr3_nt: TGTGCCAGCAGCCCGCGGACTAGCGGCAACACCGGGGAGCTGTTTTTT; cdr3_aa: CASSPRTSGNTGELFF; d_call: TRBD2; j_call: TRBJ2-2; v_call: TRBV5-4; clone_size: -
cdr3_nt: TGTGCCAGCAGTCCCTGGGGGAGGAGCAATCAGCCCCAGCATTTT; cdr3_aa: CASSPWGRSNQPQHF; d_call: -; j_call: TRBJ1-5; v_call: TRBV27; clone_size: -
cdr3_nt: TGTGCCAGCAGCTTAGGAGGGGGCACTGAAGCTTTCTTT; cdr3_aa: CASSLGGGTEAFF; d_call: -; j_call: TRBJ1-1; v_call: TRBV7-2; clone_size: few
cdr3_nt: TGTGCCTGGAGTGTAGACAGTAACTATGGCTACACCTTC; cdr3_aa: CAWSVDSNYGYTF; d_call: -; j_call: TRBJ1-2; v_call: TRBV30; clone_size: -
cdr3_nt: TGTGCCAGCAGAAAAGGCGTGCTGGGAGAGCAGTACTTC; cdr3_aa: CASRKGVLGEQYF; d_call: -; j_call: TRBJ2-7; v_call: TRBV11-1; clone_size: -
cdr3_nt: TGTGCCAGCGGCACCGGGGAGACCCAGTACTTC; cdr3_aa: CASGTGETQYF; d_call: -; j_call: TRBJ2-5; v_call: TRBV18; clone_size: -
cdr3_nt: TGTGCCAGCAGCGTCCGCCCGGGGGCCTCCAATGAGCAGTTCTTC; cdr3_aa: CASSVRPGASNEQFF; d_call: -; j_call: TRBJ2-1; v_call: TRBV9; clone_size: -
cdr3_nt: TGTGCCAGCAGAATACAGGGTTCTGGAAACACCATATATTTT; cdr3_aa: CASRIQGSGNTIYF; d_call: -; j_call: TRBJ1-3; v_call: TRBV6-5; clone_size: -
cdr3_nt: TGTGCCAGCGGCCTAGCCTATGAGCAGTTCTTC; cdr3_aa: CASGLAYEQFF; d_call: -; j_call: TRBJ2-1; v_call: TRBV11-2; clone_size: few
cdr3_nt: TGTGCCAGCAGTTTATCTACAGGGGGGTATTCACCCCTCCACTTT; cdr3_aa: CASSLSTGGYSPLHF; d_call: TRBD1; j_call: TRBJ1-6; v_call: TRBV28; clone_size: once
cdr3_nt: TGTGCCAGCAGCTCCTCTGTGGATACGCAGTATTTT; cdr3_aa: CASSSSVDTQYF; d_call: -; j_call: TRBJ2-3; v_call: TRBV7-2; clone_size: -
cdr3_nt: TGTGCCAGCAGTGCCTGGACAGGGAACGTCTCTGGAAACACCATATATTTT; cdr3_aa: CASSAWTGNVSGNTIYF; d_call: TRBD1; j_call: TRBJ1-3; v_call: TRBV6-4; clone_size: -
cdr3_nt: TGTGCCAGCAGCCCAATGCGGGGGGAGGGACAGCCCCAGCATTTT; cdr3_aa: CASSPMRGEGQPQHF; d_call: -; j_call: TRBJ1-5; v_call: TRBV6-1; clone_size: -
cdr3_nt: TGCGCCAGCAGCTTGGAGGGACCCCTGAACATTCAGTACTTC; cdr3_aa: CASSLEGPLNIQYF; d_call: -; j_call: TRBJ2-4; v_call: TRBV5-1; clone_size: -
cdr3_nt: TGTGCCAGCAGCCCCCGCGCGGGAGGGGTGGCTGAGCAGTTCTTC; cdr3_aa: CASSPRAGGVAEQFF; d_call: TRBD2; j_call: TRBJ2-1; v_call: TRBV7-2; clone_size: -
cdr3_nt: TGTGCCTGGAGGGTGGATAGTTGGATGCGAATTGAGGGCGCAGACTATGGCTACACCTTC; cdr3_aa: CAWRVDSWMRIEGADYGYTF; d_call: -; j_call: TRBJ1-2; v_call: TRBV30; clone_size: -
cdr3_nt: TGTGCCAGCAGCGTAGGAGGGGTAGACGGAAACACCATATATTTT; cdr3_aa: CASSVGGVDGNTIYF; d_call: -; j_call: TRBJ1-3; v_call: TRBV9; clone_size: -
cdr3_nt: TGCGCCAGCAGCTTGACTAGCGGGAGGGACAATGAGCAGTTCTTC; cdr3_aa: CASSLTSGRDNEQFF; d_call: TRBD2; j_call: TRBJ2-1; v_call: TRBV5-1; clone_size: -
cdr3_nt: TGTGCCAGCAGTTTTAACGGCTACACCTTC; cdr3_aa: CASSFNGYTF; d_call: -; j_call: TRBJ1-2; v_call: TRBV28; clone_size: -
cdr3_nt: TGCGCCAGCAGCCAAGATGTGGGGGGCTCCTACAATGAGCAGTTCTTC; cdr3_aa: CASSQDVGGSYNEQFF; d_call: -; j_call: TRBJ2-1; v_call: TRBV4-3; clone_size: -